Sequencing of this T cell receptor (beta chain) was carried out in a study of radiation and T cells in renal cell carcinoma. Across the study: Nephrectomy followed 15 Gy stereotactic body radiation by 4 weeks. General study results and limits: From baseline, blood top tumor clonotypes peaked at 2 weeks post-radiation. Baseline intratumoral clonotype presence is unknown without pretreatment biopsies.

The repertoire was sequenced with immunoSEQ multiplex PCR; TCRdb's copy has only in-frame clones and lacks some. The data hold roughly 150,000 clones, with approximately 90% observed a single time. Time point reported: blood 2 weeks post-SBRT. Treatment defined: 15 Gy SBRT to primary tumor, nephrectomy 4 weeks later. Blood was sampled at baseline, 2 weeks and 4 weeks after SBRT. CDR3 length equals 13 residues. Germline CDR1 and CDR2: LNHDA and SQIVND (reference sequence). Trimming removed 3 bases at V and 12 bases at J, with 17 bases between. Notes on this clone: Its antigen is unknown.

Sequenced material: blood, taken from a patient whose treatment included radiotherapy and nephrectomy. This TCR derives from a woman between 50 and 59 years old with renal cell carcinoma. The J gene is TRBJ1-2, the V gene TRBV19, with D maybe TRBD1 (6 bases). CDR3 loop: CASSIGTGSDNTF. CDR3 bases: TGTGCCAGTAGTATCGGAACAGGGAGTGATAACACCTTC. Together with reference TRBV19 and TRBJ1-2, the CDR3 gives the full variable domain: DGGITQSPKYLFRKEGQNVTLSCEQNLNHDAMYWYRQDPGQGLRLIYYSQIVNDFQKGDIAEGYSVSREKKESFPLTVTSAQKNPTAFYLCASSIGTGSDNTFGSGTRLTVV.